A selection of T cell receptor beta chains follows, all from one sample in a study of blood T cell repertoires in COVID-19. TCRdb's copy holds only in-frame clones and misses some; the assay was immunoSEQ multiplex PCR. The sample has over 120,000 clones, roughly 80% seen once. Sequenced sample: PBMCs or T cells enriched from blood (not recorded which). The source of these receptors is a man in his fifties or sixties who had recovered from COVID-19. CDR3s include the opening cysteine and the closing phenylalanine or tryptophan. D genes are given only for firm matches. Where a row states a size, it is once, few, many or the class of an expanded clone; other rows omit it.

j_gene	d_gene	v_gene	abundance	CDR3aa	CDR3nt
TRBJ1-2	TRBD1	TRBV4-1	-	CASSHPGQGVGCTF	TGCGCCAGCAGCCATCCGGGACAGGGAGTTGGTTGCACCTTC
TRBJ2-7	-	TRBV4-3	-	CASSQERLYEQYF	TGCGCCAGCAGCCAAGAGAGGTTGTACGAGCAGTACTTC
TRBJ2-2	TRBD1	TRBV6-4	-	CASRGTGGTGELFF	TGTGCCAGCAGAGGGACAGGGGGAACCGGGGAGCTGTTTTTT
TRBJ2-1	-	TRBV18	-	CASSLAGNEQFF	TGTGCCAGCTCACTGGCGGGCAATGAGCAGTTCTTC
TRBJ1-1	-	TRBV9	-	CASSVASGKEAFF	TGTGCCAGCAGCGTAGCCTCAGGGAAGGAGGCTTTCTTT
TRBJ2-3	TRBD2	TRBV5-4	few	CASSKKLAGGSTDTQYF	TGTGCCAGCAGCAAAAAGCTAGCGGGGGGGAGCACAGATACGCAGTATTTT
TRBJ1-1	-	TRBV4-3	-	CASSTVNTEAFF	TGCGCCAGCAGCACGGTGAACACTGAAGCTTTCTTT
TRBJ1-2	-	TRBV7-9	-	CASSLSRSYGYTF	TGTGCCAGCAGCTTAAGTCGCAGCTATGGCTACACCTTC
TRBJ2-6	-	TRBV19	-	CATGFSGANVLTF	TGTGCTACAGGATTCTCTGGGGCCAACGTCCTGACTTTC
TRBJ2-1	TRBD2	TRBV7-8	once	CASSPRGIAGDNEQFF	TGTGCCAGCAGCCCCCGTGGAATAGCGGGGGACAATGAGCAGTTCTTC